This T cell receptor beta chain emerged from a study of blood T cell repertoires in COVID-19. Study overall: The United States, Italy and Spain supplied acute and convalescent COVID-19 samples. PBMCs, B-cell-depleted T cells, or T cells provided the cDNA or gDNA that made up the material.

Per the study methods: Reference gene primer amplification yielded estimated nucleated cell counts. The table came from immunoSEQ multiplex PCR; TCRdb's copy has only in-frame clones and leaves some out. V, J and clone size are taken as reported in that table, and D and trimming were inferred from the DNA itself. The sample has 150,000 to 200,000 clones; 65% to 90% are singletons. Sequencing input: peripheral blood. The TCR comes from a human donor in a cohort sampled during active COVID-19.

CDR3 nucleotide sequence: TGTGCCAGCAGTAACGACAGGGCCCCTGGAAACACCATATATTTT. Translated, it gives CASSNDRAPGNTIYF. This chain connects TRBV6-5 to TRBJ1-3, with 7 bases identical to TRBD1. V gave up 5 bases and J gave up 2 bases; unmatched junction bases: 6. Germline V gene lookup returns CDR1 MNHEY and CDR2 SVGAGI. CDR3 length equals 15 residues.